This T cell receptor beta chain was recovered during a study of cytomegalovirus exposure and HLA in healthy donors. Study as a whole: Researchers previously reported finding fewer than 140 million unique TCR beta sequences from roughly 180 million T cells.

Germline V gene sequence: CDR1 KGHSH, CDR2 LQKENI. The CDR3 covers 15 residues. The V gene lost 2 bases and the J gene lost 3 bases, with 13 bases spanning the gap. Researchers ran the PCR with 60 Vbeta and 13 Jbeta primers. Here immunoSEQ multiplex PCR was the method, and the copy in TCRdb shows in-frame clones only, minus some. The sample holds approximately 300,000 clones, approximately 85% seen once. This clone was observed a few times. The sequence was collected from a woman aged 35 to 49 in good health and CMV-seropositive. The sample taken for sequencing was PBMCs. This chain joins TRBV18 and TRBJ1-1; D not certain. The CDR3 here is CASSPGLRTHTEAFF. CDR3 in DNA: TGTGCCAGCTCACCAGGACTGCGTACCCACACTGAAGCTTTCTTT.